A single sample gave rise to the 27 T cell receptor beta chains below, sequenced in a study of T cells in Graves' hyperthyroidism and ophthalmopathy. Amplified TCR beta CDR3 regions derived from RNA transcripts. RT-PCR in the first round (using the HTBI primer set) targeted the TCR CDR3. TCRdb reanalysed the multiplex PCR reads using MiXCR and keeps one entry per CDR3 protein. The table records 300,000 to 450,000 distinct CDR3 sequences, 15% to 19% of them present only once. Material for sequencing was blood. These receptors originate from a woman younger than 35 with Graves' hyperthyroidism that later progressed to Graves' ophthalmopathy.

This clonotype was counted ten times or more. The rearrangement links TRBV7-9 to TRBJ2-7, with a possible D match to TRBD2 (5 bases). Germline V lookup: CDR1 SEHNR, CDR2 FQNEAQ (reference sequence). This CDR3 contains 12 residues. V lost 4 bases and J lost 6, with 10 bases in between. For the CDR3, the DNA is TGTGCCAGCAGCTCTAGCTCCGCCGAGCAGTACTTC. The encoded protein is CASSSSSAEQYF.

This clonotype was seen a handful of times. This chain connects TRBV29-1 to TRBJ2-7, with 7 bases fitting TRBD2. CDR3 length equals 14 residues. The germline gives CDR1 SQVTM, CDR2 ANQGSEA. Trimming at V came to 3 bases and at J to 7 bases, leaving 12 bases not matched to a gene. The CDR3 DNA is TGCAGCGTTGAGTTCGCTAGCGGTACTTATGAGCAGTACTTC. Translating it yields CSVEFASGTYEQYF.

This clonotype was seen ten or more times. The chain combines TRBV10-3 with TRBJ1-2, with TRBD1 identical over 9 bases. Germline V CDR1 and CDR2: ENHRY, SYGVKD. The CDR3 is 15 residues long. V was clipped by 3 bases and J by 8 bases; unmatched bases: 10. This CDR3 reads CAISDPKQGAGGYTF. The CDR3 nucleotides are TGTGCCATCAGTGACCCTAAACAGGGGGCTGGCGGCTACACCTTC.

This clonotype was recorded a few times. The rearrangement joins TRBV19 to TRBJ2-7; D is unresolved. There are 12 residues in the CDR3. CDR1 is LNHDA, CDR2 SQIVND, per germline (reference sequence). Trimming shortened V by 7 bases and J by 1 base, and 8 bases separated the two germline ends. The CDR3 region is CASKGWSYEQYF. The CDR3 coding sequence is TGTGCCAGTAAGGGTTGGTCCTACGAGCAGTACTTC.

V usage is TRBV9 and J usage is TRBJ2-7; D possibly corresponds to TRBD1 (5 bases). V lost 1 base and J 0 bases, leaving 11 bases between the germline ends. There are 15 residues in the CDR3. Germline CDR1 reads SGDLS; CDR2 reads YYNGEE. The CDR3 is CASSVSGATSYEQYF. The CDR3 bases are TGTGCCAGCAGCGTATCTGGGGCCACCTCCTACGAGCAGTACTTC.

The V call is TRBV9, the J call TRBJ2-2; D remains ambiguous. CDR1 SGDLS and CDR2 YYNGEE come from the germline V gene. This CDR3 is 13 amino acids long. V was clipped by 0 bases and J by 6 bases, with 6 bases between them. CDR3 in DNA: TGTGCCAGCAGCGTAGACGGGCCCGGGGAGCTGTTTTTT. This translates into CASSVDGPGELFF.

This clonotype was observed many times. The chain has TRBV29-1 and TRBJ2-1; 8 bases align to TRBD2. Trimming removed 3 bases from V and 9 bases from J; junction bases left unmatched: 4. This CDR3 spans 12 amino acids. CDR1 and CDR2 from the germline V gene are SQVTM and ANQGSEA. The CDR3 loop is CSVDGGAVEQFF. CDR3 nucleotide sequence: TGCAGCGTTGACGGGGGGGCGGTTGAGCAGTTCTTC.

This clonotype showed up many times. The CDR3 DNA reads TGTGCCAGCACCAACTCTCCCCCCTACGAGCAGTACTTC. It yields the protein CASTNSPPYEQYF. The chain uses TRBV27 and TRBJ2-7; D is unclear. This CDR3 has 13 amino acids. CDR1 and CDR2 from the germline V gene are MNHEY and SMNVEV (reference sequence). With 7 bases removed from V and 2 bases from J, the gap between germline ends came to 12 bases.

This clonotype appeared many times. V and J are TRBV2 and TRBJ2-2; 7 bases agree with TRBD2. Germline trimming cut 5 bases from V and 1 base from J; bases unmatched to any gene: 4. This CDR3 comprises 15 residues. Germline CDR1 and CDR2: SNHLY and FYNNEI. The CDR3 DNA reads as TGTGCCAGCAGTAGGGCTAGCGGGAACACCGGGGAGCTGTTTTTT. Translated, it gives CASSRASGNTGELFF.

This sequence joins TRBV7-2 and TRBJ1-2; weak D call: TRBD1 (6 bases). Trimming took off 1 base at V and 9 bases at J, with 21 bases between the two ends. Germline CDR1 SGHTA, CDR2 FQGNSA. The CDR3 has 16 amino acids. The CDR3, as DNA: TGTGCCAGCAGCTTAGGAATATCAGGGGCCGCCGGAAGCTACACCTTC. Protein product: CASSLGISGAAGSYTF.

The gene calls are TRBV27 and TRBJ2-3; possible D gene TRBD1, 6 bases. The CDR3 spans 17 residues. Germline loops: CDR1 MNHEY, CDR2 SMNVEV (reference sequence). V shed 3 bases and J shed 2 bases, with 18 bases lying between them. The CDR3 DNA reads as TGTGCCAGCAGTTTTTTCTTTCAGGGGTTAGACACAGATACGCAGTATTTT. This codes for CASSFFFQGLDTDTQYF.

This clonotype was recorded a few times. V gene TRBV20-1 combines with J gene TRBJ1-2; 8 bases align to TRBD1. This CDR3 region has 15 residues. J gave up 6 bases and V 0 bases, and 9 bases lay outside the gene matches. CDR1 DFQATT and CDR2 SNEGSKA come from the germline V gene (reference sequence). CDR3 DNA sequence: TGCAGTGCTAGAGACCCTTTAAGGACAGGGAATGGCTACACCTTC. It is translated as CSARDPLRTGNGYTF.

The CDR3 here is CSVGDPFGRRHNEQFF. Here the CDR3 DNA reads TGCAGCGTTGGGGACCCCTTCGGGAGGAGGCACAATGAGCAGTTCTTC. This rearrangement joins TRBV29-1 to TRBJ2-1; 7 bases are shared with TRBD2. Germline V gene lookup returns CDR1 SQVTM and CDR2 ANQGSEA. This CDR3 region has 16 residues. After removal of 4 bases from V and 5 bases from J, the junction contained 14 bases not matched to a gene.

The V and J genes are TRBV28 and TRBJ2-1, with 16 bases aligning to TRBD2. The V and J ends lost 6 bases and 6 bases, in that order; junction bases with no gene match: 5. CDR1 and CDR2 (germline): MDHEN, SYDVKM. The CDR3 contains 16 residues. CDR3 residues: CASRGGLAGGSNEQFF. The CDR3 DNA follows: TGTGCCAGCAGGGGGGGACTAGCGGGAGGGAGCAATGAGCAGTTCTTC.

This clonotype was counted ten times or more. For the CDR3, the DNA is TGTGCCAGCAGGCAGGGAATGGGGGAGCTGTTTTTT. This codes for CASRQGMGELFF. The chain has TRBV2 and TRBJ2-2, with D possibly matching TRBD1 (5 bases). V lost 6 bases and J 8 bases, leaving 10 bases between the germline ends. Per germline, CDR1 SNHLY and CDR2 FYNNEI. CDR3 size: 12 residues.

Ten or more counts support this clonotype. The J gene is TRBJ1-2, the V gene TRBV7-9, with a possible D match to TRBD1 (5 bases). The CDR3 is made up of 16 amino acids. With 2 bases removed from V and 1 base from J, the gap between germline ends came to 14 bases. Germline V gene lookup returns CDR1 SEHNR and CDR2 FQNEAQ (reference sequence). CDR3 protein: CASSLSSGLLNYGYTF. In DNA form, the CDR3 reads TGTGCCAGCAGCTTATCCTCGGGACTGCTTAACTATGGCTACACCTTC.

The chain combines TRBV5-1 with TRBJ2-1; D call uncertain. V dropped 0 bases and J dropped 7 bases, with 17 bases sitting between them. Germline V gives CDR1 SGHRS, CDR2 YFSETQ. The CDR3 is 16 amino acids. The CDR3 DNA follows: TGCGCCAGCAGCTTGGCCCTTTTAGTCAGTGGGAATGAGCAGTTCTTC. Translation: CASSLALLVSGNEQFF.

Points on this clonotype: The conserved closing phenylalanine or tryptophan is absent in this CDR3, likely reflecting a read error. The chain uses TRBV10-3 and TRBJ2-7, with D hard to call. This CDR3 has 14 amino acids. V was trimmed by 6 bases and J by 0 bases, leaving 12 bases between them. The germline gives CDR1 ENHRY, CDR2 SYGVKD. In DNA form, the CDR3 reads TGTGCCATCAGCTATACAGAGAGCTCCTACGAGCAGTACCTC. Protein: CAISYTESSYEQYL.

Many counts were recorded for this clonotype. The J gene is TRBJ1-5, the V gene TRBV28, with 7 bases fitting TRBD1. V lost 5 bases and J lost 13; bases outside the gene matches: 8. The CDR3 has 12 residues. Germline CDR1 is MDHEN and CDR2 is SYDVKM. The CDR3 is CASSPPTGTQHF. DNA of the CDR3: TGTGCCAGCAGTCCCCCGACAGGGACTCAGCATTTT.

This clonotype turned up a few times. The J gene is TRBJ2-1, the V gene TRBV9, with TRBD2 identical over 9 bases. J gave up 9 bases and V 4 bases, and 11 bases lay outside the gene matches. There are 15 residues in the CDR3. The V gene's germline CDR1 is SGDLS and CDR2 YYNGEE. CDR3 loop: CASSPVIAGGGEQFF. In DNA, the CDR3 is TGTGCCAGCAGCCCGGTTATCGCGGGAGGGGGTGAGCAGTTCTTC.

Ten or more counts support this clonotype. CDR3: CSYSLGQRTEAFF. The CDR3 DNA sequence: TGCAGCTACTCCTTGGGGCAACGGACTGAAGCTTTCTTT. The V gene is TRBV29-1, the J gene TRBJ1-1; tentative D call: TRBD1 (5 bases). Looked up from germline, CDR1 is SQVTM and CDR2 is ANQGSEA. The V and J ends lost 8 bases and 5 bases respectively, with 18 bases between them. The CDR3 consists of 13 residues.

A few counts support this clonotype. The chain joins TRBV5-8 to TRBJ2-1, with 15 nucleotides matching TRBD2. After removal of 3 bases from V and 1 base from J, the junction contained 2 bases not matched to a gene. CDR3 length: 17 residues. Germline V gene lookup returns CDR1 SGHTS and CDR2 YDEGEE. DNA of the CDR3: TGTGCCAGCAGCTGGGGACTAGCGGGAGGATCCTACAATGAGCAGTTCTTC. Protein sequence: CASSWGLAGGSYNEQFF.

This clonotype was seen at least ten times. The chain couples TRBV6-1 to TRBJ2-5, with D possibly called TRBD1 or TRBD2 (5 bases each). The CDR3 contains 12 residues. V was shortened by 6 bases and J by 4 bases, with 9 bases between the two germline ends. Germline V gives CDR1 MNHNS, CDR2 SASEGT. CDR3 loop: CASSSGTETQYF. CDR3 in DNA: TGTGCCAGCAGCTCCGGGACAGAGACCCAGTACTTC.

The chain is built from TRBV19 and TRBJ2-7; D tentatively fits TRBD1 or TRBD2 (5 bases each). The CDR3 is 17 residues long. Germline CDR1 LNHDA, CDR2 SQIVND (reference sequence). V was clipped by 4 bases and J by 6 bases, with 25 bases between them. In nucleotides, the CDR3 is TGTGCCAGTAGTACATCCCTAGGGACCGCGATTGGCGGCGAGCAGTACTTC. It is translated as CASSTSLGTAIGGEQYF.

This clonotype was detected only a few times. The CDR3 DNA reads as TGTGCCAGCAGCTTTGGGACAGGGTTAGGGTACAATGAGCAGTTCTTC. The encoded protein is CASSFGTGLGYNEQFF. The chain recombines TRBV7-9 with TRBJ2-1; 9 bases fit TRBD1. V was clipped by 3 bases and J by 4 bases; unmatched bases: 7. The CDR3 loop spans 16 amino acids. Germline CDR1 reads SEHNR; CDR2 reads FQNEAQ (reference sequence).

As to this clonotype: This may come from a read error, since a much larger clone is one base off. The V and J genes are TRBV11-3 and TRBJ2-1; D gene ambiguous. Germline CDR1 SGHNT, CDR2 YENEEA. Trimming took off 8 bases at V and 10 bases at J, with 18 bases between the two ends. The CDR3 sequence is 13 residues long. Written as DNA, the CDR3 is TGTGCCAGCGGCACAATCAGTGGATCGGAGCAGTTCTTC. Protein: CASGTISGSEQFF.

The chain couples TRBV10-3 to TRBJ2-2, with D uncertain. Germline V gene data show CDR1 as ENHRY and CDR2 as SYGVKD. The CDR3 is made up of 14 amino acids. Trimming removed 6 bases at V and 6 bases at J, with 14 bases between. Written as DNA, the CDR3 is TGTGCCATCAGAGGTTCTAGTAACTCCGGGGAGCTGTTTTTT. Translated: CAIRGSSNSGELFF.